Listed here are 17 T cell receptor beta chains from one sample, sequenced in a study of blood T cell repertoires in COVID-19. The assay was immunoSEQ multiplex PCR, and TCRdb's table has in-frame clones only and misses some. The sample consists of some 60,000 clones, about 91% of them appearing once. Sequenced material: peripheral blood. The origin of the receptors is a man aged 55-75 years with acute or convalescent COVID-19.

The chain uses TRBV30 and TRBJ2-2, with D possibly being TRBD1 (7 bases). This CDR3 comprises 15 residues. From germline, CDR1 is GTSNPN and CDR2 SVGIG (reference sequence). V was cut by 2 bases and J by 4 bases, with 14 bases left in between. The CDR3: CAWSRQGGGTGELFF. The CDR3 bases are TGTGCCTGGAGTCGACAGGGAGGCGGCACCGGGGAGCTGTTTTTT. Complete variable domain (other parts from reference TRBV30 and TRBJ2-2): SQTIHQWPATLVQPVGSPLSLECTVEGTSNPNLYWYRQAAGRGLQLLFYSVGIGQISSEVPQNLSASRPQDRQFILSSKKLLLSDSGFYLCAWSRQGGGTGELFFGEGSRLTVL.

The V gene is TRBV11-3, the J gene TRBJ1-2; no firm D call. The CDR3 has 14 amino acids. In germline, CDR1 is SGHNT, CDR2 YENEEA. V dropped 5 bases and J dropped 2 bases, with 12 bases sitting between them. CDR3 in DNA: TGTGCCAGCAGCGCCGGTTCGGGGAACTATGGCTACACCTTC. Its translation is CASSAGSGNYGYTF.

This chain uses TRBV18 with TRBJ1-3; a weak D match, TRBD1 (5 bases). The V end lost 5 bases, the J end lost 0 bases, and 11 bases lay between the germline ends. CDR1 is KGHSH and CDR2 is LQKENI in the germline V gene. The CDR3 is made up of 15 amino acids. CDR3 amino acids: CASSDRADSGNTIYF. The CDR3 DNA reads TGTGCCAGCTCAGACAGAGCAGACTCTGGAAACACCATATATTTT.

V gene TRBV19 combines with J gene TRBJ2-2, with D possibly TRBD2 on 6 matching bases. The CDR3 extends over 14 amino acids. CDR1 and CDR2 from the germline V gene are LNHDA and SQIVND (reference sequence). Trimming removed 4 bases at V and 1 base at J, with 7 bases between. The CDR3 protein is CASSNGRNTGELFF. Here the CDR3 DNA reads TGTGCCAGTAGTAACGGGAGGAACACCGGGGAGCTGTTTTTT.

The gene calls are TRBV7-2 and TRBJ2-3, with 9 nucleotides matching TRBD2. CDR3 length: 16 residues. The ends lost 1 base at V and 5 bases at J; junction bases unmatched: 7. Per the germline V gene, CDR1 is SGHTA and CDR2 is FQGNSA. This chain's CDR3 is CASSLDAGGPVDTQYF. Written as DNA, the CDR3 is TGTGCCAGCAGCTTAGACGCGGGAGGGCCAGTAGATACGCAGTATTTT.

V gene TRBV6-6 combines with J gene TRBJ2-5; 7 bases line up with TRBD1. This CDR3 region has 13 residues. The trim removed 5 bases at V and 6 bases at J, leaving 6 bases unmatched. Germline CDR1 is MNHNY and CDR2 is SVGAGI (reference sequence). Written as DNA, the CDR3 is TGTGCCAGCAGTCCCGGGACAGCGAAGACCCAGTACTTC. It translates to CASSPGTAKTQYF.

The chain carries TRBV11-3 and TRBJ1-2; no clear D. CDR3 length: 15 residues. Germline CDR1 reads SGHNT; CDR2 reads YENEEA. The germline V and J ends were trimmed by 1 base and 2 bases, with 11 bases remaining between them. CDR3 protein: CASSLGASTNYGYTF. DNA for the CDR3: TGTGCCAGCAGCTTAGGGGCCAGTACAAACTATGGCTACACCTTC.

The chain couples TRBV4-3 to TRBJ2-7; 9 nucleotides align to TRBD2. The CDR3 totals 15 residues. In germline, CDR1 is LGHNA, CDR2 YSLEER. J was trimmed by 3 bases and V by 2 bases; bases with no gene match: 5. CDR3 DNA: TGCGCCAGCAGCCAAACTCTTAGCGGGGGCTACGAGCAGTACTTC. Its translation: CASSQTLSGGYEQYF.

J is TRBJ2-3 and V is TRBV28, with 13 bases aligning to TRBD2. J lost 5 bases, V lost 7 bases, and 6 bases had no gene match. The germline gives CDR1 MDHEN, CDR2 SYDVKM. The CDR3 has 15 residues. CDR3 region: CASKGLAGRGDTQYF. DNA for the CDR3: TGTGCCAGCAAGGGACTAGCGGGGCGCGGAGATACGCAGTATTTT. Supplemented by reference TRBV28 and TRBJ2-3, the full variable domain reads DVKVTQSSRYLVKRTGEKVFLECVQDMDHENMFWYRQDPGLGLRLIYFSYDVKMKEKGDIPEGYSVSREKKERFSLILESASTNQTSMYLCASKGLAGRGDTQYFGPGTRLTVL.

In this sample, this clone turned up once. The chain is built from TRBV9 and TRBJ2-3, with TRBD2 matching 12 bases. The J segment lost 5 bases and the V segment lost 4 bases, leaving 8 bases of the junction unmatched. Looked up from germline, CDR1 is SGDLS and CDR2 is YYNGEE. There are 16 residues in the CDR3. The CDR3 DNA sequence: TGTGCCAGCAGCCTCAGACTAGCGGGAGTTGGAGATACGCAGTATTTT. This translates into CASSLRLAGVGDTQYF.

The chain carries TRBV28 and TRBJ2-7, with D hard to call. V was cut by 4 bases and J by 3 bases, with 13 bases left in between. This CDR3 contains 14 residues. Germline V gene sequence: CDR1 MDHEN, CDR2 SYDVKM. Written as DNA, the CDR3 is TGTGCCAGCAGTTCCCGGGTCTCGAACTACGAGCAGTACTTC. It translates to CASSSRVSNYEQYF.

The V and J genes are TRBV6-5 and TRBJ1-1, with 7 bases identical to TRBD1. V shed 4 bases, J shed 0 bases, and the junction held 2 bases outside the gene matches. CDR1 and CDR2 from the germline V gene are MNHEY and SVGAGI. The CDR3 consists of 14 residues. The CDR3 region has the DNA TGTGCCAGCAGTTCAGGGACAGTGAACACTGAAGCTTTCTTT. This gives the protein CASSSGTVNTEAFF.

This chain joins TRBV10-3 and TRBJ1-1, with 7 bases lining up with TRBD1. V lost 7 bases and J lost 0; bases outside the gene matches: 5. The CDR3 spans 14 residues. Germline-derived CDR1 and CDR2 are ENHRY and SYGVKD. The CDR3 is CAINQQGMNTEAFF. DNA for the CDR3: TGTGCCATCAACCAACAGGGGATGAACACTGAAGCTTTCTTT.

CDR3 sequence (DNA): TGTGCCAGCAGTTACGGACAGAACACTGAAGCTTTCTTT. Protein: CASSYGQNTEAFF. The chain is built from TRBV6-5 and TRBJ1-1; tentatively, D is TRBD1 (5 bases). From germline, CDR1 is MNHEY and CDR2 SVGAGI. The CDR3 runs 13 residues. The V gene lost 2 bases and the J gene lost 1 base, with 5 bases spanning the gap.

This clone was seen once. This sequence joins TRBV19 and TRBJ2-3, with a weak D call TRBD1 (6 bases). The V end was cut by 5 bases, the J end by 4 bases, with 19 bases between. The CDR3 extends over 16 amino acids. The germline V gene has CDR1 LNHDA and CDR2 SQIVND (reference sequence). CDR3 loop: CASSAITGRSADTQYF. CDR3 DNA: TGTGCCAGTAGTGCCATAACAGGGCGTAGCGCAGATACGCAGTATTTT.

This sequence joins TRBV21-1 and TRBJ2-1; no check of the table's D call, TRBD1, against the DNA was made. TRBV21-1 is termed a pseudogene. The CDR3 has 13 residues. The CDR3: CASGQGALNEQFF. CDR3 in DNA: TGTGCCAGCGGACAGGGGGCGCTTAATGAGCAGTTCTTC.

J is TRBJ2-7 and V is TRBV28; D remains unclear. The CDR3 totals 13 residues. Germline V lookup: CDR1 MDHEN, CDR2 SYDVKM. Trimming took off 6 bases at V and 3 bases at J, with 12 bases between the two ends. Here the CDR3 DNA reads TGTGCCAGCAGAAGAGGCCGCAACTACGAGCAGTACTTC. The encoded protein is CASRRGRNYEQYF.